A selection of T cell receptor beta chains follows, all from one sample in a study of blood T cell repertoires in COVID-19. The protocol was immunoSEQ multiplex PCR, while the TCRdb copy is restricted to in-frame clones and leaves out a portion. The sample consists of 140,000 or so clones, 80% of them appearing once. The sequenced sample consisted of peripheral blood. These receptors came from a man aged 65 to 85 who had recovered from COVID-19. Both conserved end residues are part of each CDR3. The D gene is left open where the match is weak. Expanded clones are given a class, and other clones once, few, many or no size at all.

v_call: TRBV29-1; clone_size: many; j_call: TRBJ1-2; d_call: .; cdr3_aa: CSVRTDLYGYTF; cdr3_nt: TGCAGCGTTCGGACAGACCTTTATGGCTACACCTTC
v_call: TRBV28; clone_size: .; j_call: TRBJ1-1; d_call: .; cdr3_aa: CASLSRGTEAFF; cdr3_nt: TGTGCCAGCTTATCTAGGGGCACTGAAGCTTTCTTT
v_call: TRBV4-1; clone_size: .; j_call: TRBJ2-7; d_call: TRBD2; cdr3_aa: CASSQGGAGGFYEQYF; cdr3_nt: TGCGCCAGCAGCCAAGGAGGAGCGGGAGGGTTCTACGAGCAGTACTTC
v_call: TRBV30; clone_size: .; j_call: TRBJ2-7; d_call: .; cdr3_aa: CAWSVPPGEREQYF; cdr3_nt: TGTGCCTGGAGTGTACCCCCCGGGGAGAGAGAGCAGTACTTC
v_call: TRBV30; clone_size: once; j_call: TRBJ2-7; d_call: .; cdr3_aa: CAWSATGSEQYF; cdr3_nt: TGTGCCTGGAGTGCTACAGGGAGTGAGCAGTACTTC
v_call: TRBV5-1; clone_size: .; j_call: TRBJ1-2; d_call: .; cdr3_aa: CASSSQGANYGYTF; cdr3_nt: TGCGCCAGCAGCTCGCAAGGGGCTAACTATGGCTACACCTTC
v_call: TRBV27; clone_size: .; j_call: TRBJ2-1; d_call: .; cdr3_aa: CASSLSGSYNEQFF; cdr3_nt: TGTGCCAGCAGTTTAAGCGGATCCTACAATGAGCAGTTCTTC
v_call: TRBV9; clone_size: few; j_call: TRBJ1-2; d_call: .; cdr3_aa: CASSETVHYGYTF; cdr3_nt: TGTGCCAGCAGCGAAACAGTACACTATGGCTACACCTTC
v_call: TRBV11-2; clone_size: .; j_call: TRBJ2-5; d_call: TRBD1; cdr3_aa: CASSLIGTVQETQYF; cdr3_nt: TGTGCCAGCAGCTTAATAGGGACAGTCCAAGAGACCCAGTACTTC
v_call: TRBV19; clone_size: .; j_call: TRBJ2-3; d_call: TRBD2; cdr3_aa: CASSMTSGTGDTQYF; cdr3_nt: TGTGCCAGTAGTATGACCAGCGGGACCGGAGATACGCAGTATTTT
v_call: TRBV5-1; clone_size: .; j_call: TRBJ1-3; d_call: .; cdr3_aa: CASSLGQGMEGNTIYF; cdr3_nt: TGCGCCAGCAGCTTGGGGCAGGGAATGGAAGGAAACACCATATATTTT
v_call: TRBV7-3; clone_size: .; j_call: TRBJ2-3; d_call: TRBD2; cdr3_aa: CASSTGLAGGTDTQYF; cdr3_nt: TGTGCCAGCAGTACGGGACTAGCGGGAGGCACAGATACGCAGTATTTT
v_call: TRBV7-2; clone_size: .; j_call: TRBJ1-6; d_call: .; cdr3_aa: CATQPPPTSSSYNSPLHF; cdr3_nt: TGTGCCACCCAACCCCCCCCGACTTCTAGCTCCTATAATTCACCCCTCCACTTT
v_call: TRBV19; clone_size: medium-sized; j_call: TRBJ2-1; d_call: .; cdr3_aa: CASRQQGSYNEQFF; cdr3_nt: TGTGCCAGTAGGCAGCAGGGGTCCTACAATGAGCAGTTCTTC
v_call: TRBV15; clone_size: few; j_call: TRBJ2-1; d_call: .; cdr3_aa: CATSVGGEQFF; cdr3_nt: TGTGCCACCAGTGTCGGGGGTGAGCAGTTCTTC
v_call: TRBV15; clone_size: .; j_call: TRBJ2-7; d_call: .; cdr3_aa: CATSRDRTGTYEQYF; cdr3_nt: TGTGCCACCAGCAGAGATCGCACCGGGACCTACGAGCAGTACTTC
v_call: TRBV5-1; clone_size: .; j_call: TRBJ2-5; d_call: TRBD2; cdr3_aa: CASSPRASGIQETQYF; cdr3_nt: TGCGCCAGCAGCCCCCGCGCTAGCGGAATCCAAGAGACCCAGTACTTC
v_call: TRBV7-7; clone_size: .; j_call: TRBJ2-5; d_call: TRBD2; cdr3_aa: CASSLDGGRGETQYF; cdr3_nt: TGTGCCAGCAGCTTAGACGGGGGGAGAGGAGAGACCCAGTACTTC
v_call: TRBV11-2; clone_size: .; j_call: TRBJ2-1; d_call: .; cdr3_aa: CASSLESGLYNEQFF; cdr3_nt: TGTGCCAGCAGCTTAGAGTCAGGCCTGTACAATGAGCAGTTCTTC
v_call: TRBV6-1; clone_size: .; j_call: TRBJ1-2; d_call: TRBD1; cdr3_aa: CASSETGGGYTF; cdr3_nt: TGTGCCAGCAGTGAGACAGGGGGTGGCTACACCTTC